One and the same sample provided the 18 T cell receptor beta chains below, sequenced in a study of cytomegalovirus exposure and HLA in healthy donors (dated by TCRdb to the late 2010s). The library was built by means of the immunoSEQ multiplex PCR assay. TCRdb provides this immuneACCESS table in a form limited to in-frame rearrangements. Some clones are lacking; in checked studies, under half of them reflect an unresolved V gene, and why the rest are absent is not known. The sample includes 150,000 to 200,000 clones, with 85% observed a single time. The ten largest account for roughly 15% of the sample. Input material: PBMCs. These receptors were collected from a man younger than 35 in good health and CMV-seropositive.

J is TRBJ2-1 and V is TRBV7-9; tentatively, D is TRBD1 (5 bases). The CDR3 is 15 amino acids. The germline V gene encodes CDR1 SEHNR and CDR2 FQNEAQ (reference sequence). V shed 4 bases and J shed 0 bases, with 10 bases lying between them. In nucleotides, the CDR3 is TGTGCCAGCAGCTCCCAGGGTCCCTCCTACAATGAGCAGTTCTTC. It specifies CASSSQGPSYNEQFF.

Here the CDR3 reads CASSLGDRGTEAFF. CDR3 DNA: TGCGCCAGCAGCTTGGGGGACCGGGGGACTGAAGCTTTCTTT. The chain uses TRBV5-1 and TRBJ1-1, with D perhaps matching TRBD1 (5 bases). V was cut by 0 bases and J by 5 bases, with 11 bases left in between. CDR1 and CDR2 (germline): SGHRS, YFSETQ. This CDR3 has 14 residues. Full variable domain (remainder filled in from reference TRBV5-1 and TRBJ1-1): KAGVTQTPRYLIKTRGQQVTLSCSPISGHRSVSWYQQTPGQGLQFLFEYFSETQRNKGNFPGRFSGRQFSNSRSEMNVSTLELGDSALYLCASSLGDRGTEAFFGQGTRLTVV.

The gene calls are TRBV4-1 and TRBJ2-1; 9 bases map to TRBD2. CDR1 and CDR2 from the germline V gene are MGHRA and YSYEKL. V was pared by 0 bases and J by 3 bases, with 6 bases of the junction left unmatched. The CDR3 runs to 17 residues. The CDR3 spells CASSQEGSSGGYNEQFF. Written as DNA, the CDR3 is TGCGCCAGCAGCCAAGAGGGTAGTAGCGGGGGCTACAATGAGCAGTTCTTC.

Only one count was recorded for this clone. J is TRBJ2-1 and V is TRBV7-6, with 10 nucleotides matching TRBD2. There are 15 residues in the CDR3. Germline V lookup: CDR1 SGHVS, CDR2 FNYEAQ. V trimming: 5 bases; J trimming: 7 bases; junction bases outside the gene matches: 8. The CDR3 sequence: CASSPGRLAGNEQFF. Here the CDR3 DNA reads TGTGCCAGCAGCCCCGGGAGACTAGCGGGTAATGAGCAGTTCTTC. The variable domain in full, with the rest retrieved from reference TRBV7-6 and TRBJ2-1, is GAGVSQSPRYKVTKRGQDVALRCDPISGHVSLYWYRQALGQGPEFLTYFNYEAQQDKSGLPNDRFSAERPEGSISTLTIQRTEQRDSAMYRCASSPGRLAGNEQFFGPGTRLTVL.

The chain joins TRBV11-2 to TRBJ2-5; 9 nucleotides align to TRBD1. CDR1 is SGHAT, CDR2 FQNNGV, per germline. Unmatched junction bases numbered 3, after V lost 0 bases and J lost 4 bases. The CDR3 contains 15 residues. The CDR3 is CASSLDLGQGETQYF. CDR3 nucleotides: TGTGCCAGCAGCTTAGATCTGGGACAGGGAGAGACCCAGTACTTC. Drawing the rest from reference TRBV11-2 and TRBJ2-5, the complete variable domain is EAGVAQSPRYKIIEKRQSVAFWCNPISGHATLYWYQQILGQGPKLLIQFQNNGVVDDSQLPKDRFSAERLKGVDSTLKIQPAKLEDSAVYLCASSLDLGQGETQYFGPGTRLLVL.

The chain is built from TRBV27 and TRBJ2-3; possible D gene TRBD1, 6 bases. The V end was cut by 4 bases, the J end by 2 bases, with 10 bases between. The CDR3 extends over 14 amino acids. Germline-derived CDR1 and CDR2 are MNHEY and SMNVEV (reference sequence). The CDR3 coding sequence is TGTGCCAGCAGTTCCTACAGGGACACAGATACGCAGTATTTT. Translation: CASSSYRDTDTQYF.

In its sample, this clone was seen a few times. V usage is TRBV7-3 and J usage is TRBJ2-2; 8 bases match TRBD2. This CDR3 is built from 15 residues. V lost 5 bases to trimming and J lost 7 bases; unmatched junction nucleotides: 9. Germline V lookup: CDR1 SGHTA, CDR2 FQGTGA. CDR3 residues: CASSRTSSGGGELFF. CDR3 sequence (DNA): TGTGCCAGCAGCCGGACTAGCTCCGGAGGCGGGGAGCTGTTTTTT.

The DNA for the CDR3 is TGTGCCAGTAGCCTCGGCCGCTCAGGGCCCAATCAGCCCCAGCATTTT. It translates to CASSLGRSGPNQPQHF. The chain has TRBV19 and TRBJ1-5, with a weak D call TRBD1 (5 bases). V lost 6 bases, J lost 3 bases, and 18 bases lay in between. The CDR3 length is 16 residues. Germline V gene sequence: CDR1 LNHDA, CDR2 SQIVND (reference sequence).

This CDR3 is CASSTSGGTDTQYF. The DNA of the CDR3 is TGTGCCAGCAGTACTAGCGGGGGCACAGATACGCAGTATTTT. The rearrangement joins TRBV6-4 to TRBJ2-3; TRBD2 aligns across 10 bases. CDR1 is MRHNA, CDR2 SNTAGT, per germline. The CDR3 is 14 residues long. V dropped 5 bases and J dropped 1; count of bases not matched to a gene: 0.

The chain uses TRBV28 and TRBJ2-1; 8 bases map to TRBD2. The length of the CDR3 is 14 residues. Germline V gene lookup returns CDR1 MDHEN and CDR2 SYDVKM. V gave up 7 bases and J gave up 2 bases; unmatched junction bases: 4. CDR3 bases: TGTGCCAGCACCCTTAGCGGGACCTACAATGAGCAGTTCTTC. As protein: CASTLSGTYNEQFF.

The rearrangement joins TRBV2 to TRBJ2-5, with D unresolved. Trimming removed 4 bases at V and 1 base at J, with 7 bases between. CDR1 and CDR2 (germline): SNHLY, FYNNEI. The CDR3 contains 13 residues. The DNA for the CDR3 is TGTGCCAGCAGTGGAACCAGCCAAGAGACCCAGTACTTC. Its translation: CASSGTSQETQYF.

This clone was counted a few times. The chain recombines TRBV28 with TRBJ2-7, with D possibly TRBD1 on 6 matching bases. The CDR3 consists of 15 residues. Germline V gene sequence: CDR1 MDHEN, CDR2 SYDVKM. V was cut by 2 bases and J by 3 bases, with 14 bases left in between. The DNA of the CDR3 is TGTGCCAGCAGTTTACTCCGACAGGATTTCTACGAGCAGTACTTC. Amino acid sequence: CASSLLRQDFYEQYF.

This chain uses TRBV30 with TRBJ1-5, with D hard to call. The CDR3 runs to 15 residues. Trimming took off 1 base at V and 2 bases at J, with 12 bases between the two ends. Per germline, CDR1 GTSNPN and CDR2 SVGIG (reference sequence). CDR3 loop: CAWSAAGFGNQPQHF. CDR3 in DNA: TGTGCCTGGAGTGCCGCCGGGTTTGGCAATCAGCCCCAGCATTTT. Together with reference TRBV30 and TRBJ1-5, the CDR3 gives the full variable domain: SQTIHQWPATLVQPVGSPLSLECTVEGTSNPNLYWYRQAAGRGLQLLFYSVGIGQISSEVPQNLSASRPQDRQFILSSKKLLLSDSGFYLCAWSAAGFGNQPQHFGDGTRLSIL.

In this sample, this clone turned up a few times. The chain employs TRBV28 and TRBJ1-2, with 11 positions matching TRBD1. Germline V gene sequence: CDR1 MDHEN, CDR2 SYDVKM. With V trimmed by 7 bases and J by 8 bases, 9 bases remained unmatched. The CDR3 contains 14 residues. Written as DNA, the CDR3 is TGTGCCAGCATATCCGGACAGGGGGCCGAAGGCTACACCTTC. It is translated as CASISGQGAEGYTF.

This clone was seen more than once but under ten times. The CDR3 DNA sequence: TGCGCCAGCAGCTTGGAGAGTAGGGGAAGCTACACCTTC. Translated: CASSLESRGSYTF. The chain carries TRBV5-1 and TRBJ1-2; D is possibly TRBD1 (5 bases). The CDR3 contains 13 residues. V was pared by 0 bases and J by 9 bases, with 12 bases between. Germline loops: CDR1 SGHRS, CDR2 YFSETQ. Full variable domain (rest looked up from reference TRBV5-1 and TRBJ1-2): KAGVTQTPRYLIKTRGQQVTLSCSPISGHRSVSWYQQTPGQGLQFLFEYFSETQRNKGNFPGRFSGRQFSNSRSEMNVSTLELGDSALYLCASSLESRGSYTFGSGTRLTVV.

CDR3 nucleotides: TGTGCCAGCAGTTCCGGGACAGCCCTTAACTATGGCTACACCTTC. Translated, it gives CASSSGTALNYGYTF. This rearrangement joins TRBV28 to TRBJ1-2, with 7 nucleotides matching TRBD1. This CDR3 comprises 15 residues. V gave up 4 bases and J gave up 1 base; unmatched junction bases: 6. Germline assignment: CDR1 MDHEN and CDR2 SYDVKM.

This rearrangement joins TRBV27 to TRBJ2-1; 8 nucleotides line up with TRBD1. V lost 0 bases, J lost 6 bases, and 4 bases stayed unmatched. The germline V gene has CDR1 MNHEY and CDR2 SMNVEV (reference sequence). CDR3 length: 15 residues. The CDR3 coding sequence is TGTGCCAGCAGTTTATCCAGGGGGCCTGGCAATGAGCAGTTCTTC. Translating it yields CASSLSRGPGNEQFF.

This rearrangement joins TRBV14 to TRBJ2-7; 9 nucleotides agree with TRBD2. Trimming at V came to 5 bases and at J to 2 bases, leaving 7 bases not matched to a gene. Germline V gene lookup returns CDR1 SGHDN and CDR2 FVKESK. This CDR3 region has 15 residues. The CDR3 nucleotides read TGTGCCAGCAGCTCTACTAGCGGGTACACCTACGAGCAGTACTTC. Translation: CASSSTSGYTYEQYF.